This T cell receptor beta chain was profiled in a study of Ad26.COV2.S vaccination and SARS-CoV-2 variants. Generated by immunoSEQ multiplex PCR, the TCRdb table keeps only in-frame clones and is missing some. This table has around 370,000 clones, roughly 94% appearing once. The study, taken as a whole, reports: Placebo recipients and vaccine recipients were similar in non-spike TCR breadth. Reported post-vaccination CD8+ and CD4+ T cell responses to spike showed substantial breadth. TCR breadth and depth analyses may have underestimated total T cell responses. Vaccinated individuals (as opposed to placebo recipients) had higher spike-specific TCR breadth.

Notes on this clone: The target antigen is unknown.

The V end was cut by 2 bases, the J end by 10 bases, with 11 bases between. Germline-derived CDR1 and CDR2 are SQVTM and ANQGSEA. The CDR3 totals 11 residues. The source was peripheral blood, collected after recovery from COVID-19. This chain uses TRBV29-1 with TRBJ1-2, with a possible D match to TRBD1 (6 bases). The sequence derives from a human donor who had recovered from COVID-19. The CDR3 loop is CSVERGSLYTF. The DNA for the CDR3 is TGCAGCGTTGAAAGGGGGAGTCTCTACACCTTC. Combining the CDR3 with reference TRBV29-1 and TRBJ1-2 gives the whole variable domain SAVISQKPSRDICQRGTSLTIQCQVDSQVTMMFWYRQQPGQSLTLIATANQGSEATYESGFVIDKFPISRPNLTFSTLTVSNMSPEDSSIYLCSVERGSLYTFGSGTRLTVV.